One and the same sample provided the 27 T cell receptor beta chains below, sequenced in a study of technical replicates of blood from a few donors (dated by TCRdb to 2016 to 2017). Libraries were made using the immunoSEQ multiplex PCR assay. What TCRdb holds here is the immuneACCESS table cut down to in-frame rearrangements. Part of the clones is not present; checked against another copy, under half of the missing clones reflect an unresolved V gene, and the others are unexplained. A total of tens of thousands of clones appear in this sample, about 94% of them only once. 0.25% of the sample is taken by the ten largest. Sequencing was performed on T cells isolated from PBMCs. These receptor sequences come from a human donor in good health.

This chain joins TRBV29-1 and TRBJ2-7; D is possibly TRBD2 (6 bases). The germline V gene encodes CDR1 SQVTM and CDR2 ANQGSEA. The CDR3 sequence is 11 residues long. V lost 6 bases and J 3 bases, leaving 9 bases between the germline ends. The DNA for the CDR3 is TGCAGCGTGACTAGTAACTACGAGCAGTACTTC. This codes for CSVTSNYEQYF.

The gene calls are TRBV6-4 and TRBJ2-1; 7 bases fit TRBD1. The J segment lost 5 bases and the V segment lost 0 bases, leaving 10 bases of the junction unmatched. CDR3 length equals 17 residues. Germline CDR1 and CDR2: MRHNA and SNTAGT. CDR3 sequence: CASSDSASGGKNNEQFF. CDR3 DNA: TGTGCCAGCAGTGACTCAGCCTCAGGGGGTAAGAACAATGAGCAGTTCTTC.

The chain uses TRBV4-1 and TRBJ1-2; 8 bases map to TRBD1. The junction had 5 bases not matched to a gene; V was cut back by 5 bases and J by 6 bases. CDR3 length: 13 amino acids. The V gene's germline CDR1 is MGHRA and CDR2 YSYEKL. The CDR3 loop is CASSGQGLNGYTF. The CDR3 DNA follows: TGCGCCAGCAGCGGACAGGGCCTTAATGGCTACACCTTC.

The V and J genes are TRBV6-5 and TRBJ2-7, with TRBD1 matching over 9 bases. CDR1 is MNHEY, CDR2 SVGAGI, per germline. This CDR3 comprises 15 residues. V dropped 6 bases and J dropped 3; count of bases not matched to a gene: 9. CDR3 nucleotide sequence: TGTGCCAGCAGCCAGTACAGGGGGCGTAGCTACGAGCAGTACTTC. It is translated as CASSQYRGRSYEQYF.

The chain recombines TRBV6-1 with TRBJ1-2, with a possible D match to TRBD1 (5 bases). The V gene lost 5 bases and the J gene lost 4 bases, with 14 bases spanning the gap. The CDR3 is 14 residues long. CDR1 and CDR2 from the germline V gene are MNHNS and SASEGT. DNA for the CDR3: TGTGCCAGCAGTCCTTGGGGGGAAGGCTATGGCTACACCTTC. Translation gives CASSPWGEGYGYTF.

V and J are TRBV30 and TRBJ1-5; D remains ambiguous. CDR1 and CDR2 (germline): GTSNPN, SVGIG (reference sequence). The CDR3 totals 18 residues. V lost 3 bases and J 1 base, leaving 22 bases between the germline ends. As DNA, the CDR3 is TGTGCCTGGAGACCTAGACCACCAGACTTCAGCAGCAATCAGCCCCAGCATTTT. Amino acid sequence: CAWRPRPPDFSSNQPQHF.

The rearrangement uses TRBV13 and TRBJ1-6; D is perhaps TRBD1 (6 bases). Trimming left V 3 bases short and J 3 bases short, with 12 bases between. This CDR3 contains 16 residues. Germline V CDR1 and CDR2: PRHDT, FYEKMQ (reference sequence). This CDR3 reads CASSFGQQLYNSPLHF. The CDR3 region has the DNA TGTGCCAGCAGCTTTGGACAGCAACTCTATAATTCACCCCTCCACTTT.

The CDR3 reads CASSQGGRQNTEAFF. The CDR3 DNA is TGTGCCAGCAGCCAAGGGGGGAGGCAGAACACTGAAGCTTTCTTT. V gene TRBV14 combines with J gene TRBJ1-1; possibly TRBD1 for D (5 bases). This CDR3 region has 15 residues. Trimming removed 1 base at V and 1 base at J, with 10 bases between. CDR1 SGHDN and CDR2 FVKESK come from the germline V gene.

J is TRBJ2-7 and V is TRBV2, with 7 bases aligning to TRBD2. V shed 6 bases, J shed 3 bases, and the junction held 14 bases outside the gene matches. The germline V gene has CDR1 SNHLY and CDR2 FYNNEI. The CDR3 extends over 16 amino acids. CDR3 region: CASRARLGGGIYEQYF. The CDR3 region has the DNA TGTGCCAGCAGGGCAAGGTTGGGGGGGGGTATCTACGAGCAGTACTTC.

The chain links TRBV2 to TRBJ2-7; a possible D gene is TRBD1 (6 bases). Deletions cut 4 bases from V and 2 bases from J, with 9 bases between. From germline, CDR1 is SNHLY and CDR2 FYNNEI. The CDR3 runs to 13 residues. Written as DNA, the CDR3 is TGTGCCAGCAGTGGGGGGCGACCCTACGAGCAGTACTTC. Translated, it gives CASSGGRPYEQYF.

This clone was recorded a few times. The rearrangement uses TRBV11-1 and TRBJ1-1; D is perhaps TRBD1 (6 bases). V lost 3 bases to trimming and J lost 7 bases, with 21 bases between them. Germline V CDR1 and CDR2: SGHAT, FQDESV (reference sequence). The length of the CDR3 is 16 residues. The CDR3 here is CASSLAGAHQKGEAFF. The DNA for the CDR3 is TGTGCCAGCAGCTTGGCGGGGGCTCACCAAAAAGGTGAAGCTTTCTTT.

This clone was seen only once. DNA of the CDR3: TGTGCCAGCAGCCCCCCGCAGGGGAGCTCCTACGAGCAGTACTTC. Translating it yields CASSPPQGSSYEQYF. The chain carries TRBV7-9 and TRBJ2-7; weak D call: TRBD1 (6 bases). V was shortened by 5 bases and J by 0 bases, with 14 bases between the two germline ends. Germline V CDR1 and CDR2: SEHNR, FQNEAQ (reference sequence). This CDR3 is 15 amino acids long.

This clone is a singleton in its sample. V usage is TRBV5-1 and J usage is TRBJ2-2; D perhaps matches TRBD2 (5 bases). Trimming left V 5 bases short and J 2 bases short, with 10 bases between. Germline loops: CDR1 SGHRS, CDR2 YFSETQ. The CDR3 covers 14 residues. Here the CDR3 DNA reads TGCGCCAGCAGAGCGGTATACAACACCGGGGAGCTGTTTTTT. Translated, it gives CASRAVYNTGELFF.

The chain recombines TRBV7-3 with TRBJ1-2, with TRBD1 identical over 8 bases. The CDR3 extends over 13 amino acids. The V segment lost 2 bases and the J segment 6 bases; nucleotides outside the gene matches: 2. The germline gives CDR1 SGHTA, CDR2 FQGTGA. CDR3 DNA sequence: TGTGCCAGCAGCTTAGGGACAGGCGATGGCTACACCTTC. It translates to CASSLGTGDGYTF.

The rearrangement uses TRBV5-4 and TRBJ1-3, with D maybe TRBD1 (6 bases). The CDR3 sequence is 16 residues long. Germline lookup yields CDR1 SGHNT and CDR2 YYREEE (reference sequence). Trimming took 3 bases from V and 0 from J, leaving 13 bases between them. CDR3 DNA: TGTGCCAGCAGCTCGTTCCGGGACAACTCTGGAAACACCATATATTTT. Translating it yields CASSSFRDNSGNTIYF. Variable domain in full (rest from reference TRBV5-4 and TRBJ1-3): ETGVTQSPTHLIKTRGQQVTLRCSSQSGHNTVSWYQQALGQGPQFIFQYYREEENGRGNFPPRFSGLQFPNYSSELNVNALELDDSALYLCASSSFRDNSGNTIYFGEGSWLTVV.

The chain combines TRBV7-8 with TRBJ2-7, with 14 bases matching TRBD2. The CDR3 is made up of 20 amino acids. V was clipped by 5 bases and J by 1 base; unmatched bases: 16. Germline V gene data show CDR1 as SGHVS and CDR2 as FQNEAQ. CDR3 nucleotide sequence: TGTGCCAGCAGCCCAGGGGGGTCCGGGACTAGCGGGGGTTTTTCCTACGAGCAGTACTTC. Translation: CASSPGGSGTSGGFSYEQYF.

In its sample, this clone was seen a few times. V gene TRBV27 combines with J gene TRBJ1-2, with unresolved D. In germline, CDR1 is MNHEY, CDR2 SMNVEV (reference sequence). Trimming cost V 5 bases and J 2 bases, with 9 bases left between them. CDR3 length: 13 amino acids. The CDR3 sequence is CASSLWSNYGYTF. In nucleotides, the CDR3 is TGTGCCAGCAGTCTTTGGAGCAACTATGGCTACACCTTC.

The V and J genes are TRBV27 and TRBJ2-1; 10 bases map to TRBD2. J lost 8 bases, V lost 2 bases, and 15 bases had no gene match. The CDR3 sequence is 18 residues long. Per the germline V gene, CDR1 is MNHEY and CDR2 is SMNVEV (reference sequence). The DNA for the CDR3 is TGTGCCAGCAGTTTAAGGGGCCCAGCGGGAGGGCCTTTAGATGAGCAGTTCTTC. Translation: CASSLRGPAGGPLDEQFF.

This clone appeared once. The chain couples TRBV29-1 to TRBJ2-7, with D possibly matching TRBD1 (6 bases). This CDR3 region has 12 residues. Per germline, CDR1 SQVTM and CDR2 ANQGSEA. Trimming took off 5 bases at V and 2 bases at J, with 10 bases between the two ends. CDR3 in amino acids: CSVCDRTYEQYF. The CDR3 bases are TGCAGCGTTTGCGACAGGACCTACGAGCAGTACTTC.

The V and J genes are TRBV6-1 and TRBJ2-7; the D gene is possibly TRBD1 (6 bases). This CDR3 region has 14 residues. The germline CDR1 and CDR2 sequences are MNHNS and SASEGT. V lost 5 bases and J 1 base, leaving 12 bases between the germline ends. As DNA, the CDR3 is TGTGCCAGCAGTCTATCGACAGGATCCTACGAGCAGTACTTC. Translation: CASSLSTGSYEQYF.

DNA of the CDR3: TGTGCCTGGAACCTGGGGGGGGCCGCTGAAGCTTTCTTT. Its translation: CAWNLGGAAEAFF. The chain joins TRBV30 to TRBJ1-1, with D perhaps matching TRBD1 (6 bases). Trimming took 4 bases from V and 6 from J, leaving 15 bases between them. Germline-derived CDR1 and CDR2 are GTSNPN and SVGIG (reference sequence). CDR3 size: 13 residues.

The V gene is TRBV6-5, the J gene TRBJ2-1; a weak D match, TRBD2 (5 bases). This CDR3 is built from 13 residues. Trimming cost V 4 bases and J 8 bases, with 12 bases left between them. Germline CDR1 is MNHEY and CDR2 is SVGAGI. The CDR3 loop is CASSSLISDEQFF. The CDR3 region has the DNA TGTGCCAGCAGTTCCCTGATTAGCGATGAGCAGTTCTTC.

This chain joins TRBV2 and TRBJ2-7, with TRBD1 as a possible D gene (5 bases). The CDR3 length is 12 residues. V lost 6 bases and J 0 bases, leaving 6 bases between the germline ends. Germline values: CDR1 SNHLY, CDR2 FYNNEI. The CDR3 bases are TGTGCCAGCAGGCAGGGCTCCTACGAGCAGTACTTC. Amino acids: CASRQGSYEQYF. The full variable domain, in which reference TRBV2 and TRBJ2-7 provide the parts outside the CDR3, is EPEVTQTPSHQVTQMGQEVILRCVPISNHLYFYWYRQILGQKVEFLVSFYNNEISEKSEIFDDQFSVERPDGSNFTLKIRSTKLEDSAMYFCASRQGSYEQYFGPGTRLTVT.

This chain connects TRBV5-1 to TRBJ2-1, with a weak D call TRBD2 (6 bases). This CDR3 is built from 22 residues. V lost 10 bases and J 0 bases, leaving 38 bases between the germline ends. Germline V lookup: CDR1 SGHRS, CDR2 YFSETQ. The CDR3 nucleotides read TGCGCCTCAACTTGGCCAGGGCAGGAGGGAGATGGAGTTTCCATCTCCTACAATGAGCAGTTCTTC. Its protein product is CASTWPGQEGDGVSISYNEQFF.

The V and J genes are TRBV11-3 and TRBJ2-6; 11 positions match TRBD1. The CDR3 length is 16 residues. Trimming took 5 bases from V and 0 from J; bases not matched to a gene: 0. Germline lookup yields CDR1 SGHNT and CDR2 YENEEA. The CDR3 bases are TGTGCCAGCAGCGGGACAGGGGGCTCTGGGGCCAACGTCCTGACTTTC. This sequence encodes CASSGTGGSGANVLTF.

The CDR3 sequence: CASRVRGKGYEQYF. CDR3 nucleotides: TGTGCCAGCAGGGTCAGGGGGAAGGGCTACGAGCAGTACTTC. The J gene is TRBJ2-7, the V gene TRBV28; 7 positions match TRBD1. The germline V gene encodes CDR1 MDHEN and CDR2 SYDVKM. CDR3 length: 14 residues. V dropped 6 bases and J dropped 3; count of bases not matched to a gene: 8.

V is TRBV11-3 and J is TRBJ2-5; TRBD2 matches at 7 bases. With 5 bases clipped from V and 2 bases from J, the junction kept 5 bases outside the gene matches. The CDR3 has 14 amino acids. Germline V gene sequence: CDR1 SGHNT, CDR2 YENEEA. CDR3 sequence: CASSAGTIQETQYF. CDR3 nucleotide sequence: TGTGCCAGCAGCGCCGGGACTATACAAGAGACCCAGTACTTC.